Listed below are T cell receptor beta chains from one sample, sequenced in a study of human T cells and chemical hapten exposure. A single record per CDR3 protein comes from TCRdb applying MiXCR to the RACE reads. The sample lists over 35,000 distinct CDR3 sequences, under 12% occurring once. Source: whole blood, taken in connection with sensitization to the hapten diphenylcyclopropenone (DPC). These receptors were collected from a man aged 25 to 45 with alopecia areata. Some clones in this sample may be carry-over from other donors' samples. Each CDR3 is given with its conserved first and last residue. Fields, in order: clone size, CDR3 length, V gene, D gene, J gene, CDR3 DNA, CDR3 protein. D genes are given only for firm matches. Expanded clones get a size class; other rows say once, few or many, or leave the size out.

many,14,TRBV3-1,-,TRBJ1-2,TGTGCCAGCAGCCAACCTATTCTAGGCTATGGCTACACCTTC,CASSQPILGYGYTF
many,15,TRBV10-3,TRBD2,TRBJ2-7,TGTGCCATCAGTGAGTCACCGGGGGGGTCTTACGAGCAGTACTTC,CAISESPGGSYEQYF
-,15,TRBV5-1,TRBD1,TRBJ2-1,TGCGCCAGCAGCTTTCAACCGGGACAGAACAATGAGCAGTTCTTC,CASSFQPGQNNEQFF
few,14,TRBV7-8,-,TRBJ1-6,TGTGCCAGCAGCTTAGCGCAAGAGAATTCACCCCTCCACTTT,CASSLAQENSPLHF
few,14,TRBV7-3,-,TRBJ2-2,TGTGCCAGCAGGGAACAGGACAACACCGGGGAGCTGTTTTTT,CASREQDNTGELFF
-,13,TRBV6-5,-,TRBJ2-7,TGTGCCAGCAGCAGACAGGTCTCCTACGAGCAGTACTTC,CASSRQVSYEQYF
few,20,TRBV12-3/TRBV12-4,-,TRBJ2-1,TGTGCCAGCAGTTACCGGGCGGGATTCGCCCTATCGGGCTCCTACAATGAGCAGTTCTTC,CASSYRAGFALSGSYNEQFF
many,15,TRBV18,TRBD1,TRBJ1-1,TGTGCCAGCTCACTTTCTAAACAGGGGGGCACTGAAGCTTTCTTT,CASSLSKQGGTEAFF
-,12,TRBV11-2,-,TRBJ2-7,TGTGCCAGCACAGGGGGGCCCTACGAGCAGTACTTC,CASTGGPYEQYF
many,15,TRBV11-2,TRBD1,TRBJ2-1,TGTGCCAGCAGCATCCACAGGGGGCGTTCGGATGAGCAGTTCTTC,CASSIHRGRSDEQFF
few,12,TRBV11-1,-,TRBJ1-6,TGTGCCAGCACCCCCGGAGATTCACCCCTCCACTTT,CASTPGDSPLHF
many,14,TRBV11-2,-,TRBJ2-1,TGTGCCAGCAGCTTATTTGGACGAGGAGATGAGCAGTTCTTC,CASSLFGRGDEQFF
many,12,TRBV7-9,-,TRBJ1-6,TGTGCCACTCGACTGGAAAATTCACCCCTCCACTTT,CATRLENSPLHF
many,15,TRBV10-1,-,TRBJ2-5,TGCGCCAGCAGTGAGTCGCGGAGCGGGCCCGAGACCCAGTACTTC,CASSESRSGPETQYF
many,16,TRBV11-2,TRBD2,TRBJ2-1,TGTGCCAGCAGCTTAGGTTTAACTAGCGGGAACAATGAGCAGTTCTTC,CASSLGLTSGNNEQFF
-,20,TRBV11-3,TRBD2,TRBJ2-1,TGTGCCAGCAGCTTACGCCCCGGGGCTAGCGGGAAGAGCTCCTACAATGAGCAGTTCTTC,CASSLRPGASGKSSYNEQFF
many,19,TRBV6-6,TRBD1,TRBJ1-5,TGTGCCAGCTCCGCCCGGGGGACAGGGGGATCTAATAGCAATCAGCCCCAGCATTTT,CASSARGTGGSNSNQPQHF
many,15,TRBV7-6,TRBD1,TRBJ1-1,TGTGCCAGCAGCTCCACGACAGGGACGAACACTGAAGCTTTCTTT,CASSSTTGTNTEAFF
-,13,TRBV3-1,-,TRBJ2-5,TGTGCCAGCAGCCAACCCTCTGGCGAGACCCAGTACTTC,CASSQPSGETQYF
few,16,TRBV9,-,TRBJ2-1,TGTGCCAGCAGCGTCCGTACGGGGACTTCCTACAATGAGCAGTTCTTC,CASSVRTGTSYNEQFF
many,15,TRBV7-6,TRBD1,TRBJ2-7,TGTGCCAGCAGCCTAGGGACAGGGAAGAACTACGAGCAGTACTTC,CASSLGTGKNYEQYF
few,16,TRBV7-2,TRBD2,TRBJ2-5,TGTGCCAGCAGCCCTAAACCGGGACTAGCTTCAGAGACCCAGTACTTC,CASSPKPGLASETQYF
-,14,TRBV9,TRBD1,TRBJ1-1,TGTGCCAGCAGTCACAGGGGGTTGAACACTGAAGCTTTCTTT,CASSHRGLNTEAFF
many,14,TRBV7-8,-,TRBJ2-5,TGTGCCAGCAGCTTAGCGCTCGGACAAGAGACCCAGTACTTC,CASSLALGQETQYF
many,15,TRBV7-2,TRBD2,TRBJ2-1,TGTGCCAGCAGGGGGAGACTAGCCATAGGGGATGAGCAGTTCTTC,CASRGRLAIGDEQFF
-,14,TRBV10-3,TRBD1,TRBJ1-5,TGTGCCATCAGTCCGGGACAGGGCAATCAGCCCCAGCATTTT,CAISPGQGNQPQHF
-,14,TRBV6-5,TRBD1,TRBJ1-1,TGTGCCAGCAGAAGACAGGGGGAGTCGAATGAAGCTTTCTTT,CASRRQGESNEAFF